The clone carrying this TCR beta chain was seen only a few times. The data derive from a study of kidney transplant recipient with SARS-CoV-2 infection. The CDR3 has 17 residues. Germline CDR1 and CDR2: WNHNN and SYGVQD (reference sequence). V shed 5 bases and J shed 4 bases, with 23 bases lying between them. MiXCR, run by TCRdb on the reads, gives a single entry per CDR3 protein. The table lists about 240,000 distinct CDR3 sequences, 25% to 35% of them singletons. This chain uses TRBV10-1 with TRBJ1-2; the D is unclear. The clonotype comes from a male patient between 25 and 39 years old who had COVID-19 and was a kidney transplant recipient. Some T cells may have originated in the graft donor. This specimen consisted of a blood sample, obtained at baseline and between days 110 and 120 from a kidney transplant recipient. Written as DNA, the CDR3 is TGCGCCAGCAGTCTACCCCCAAGATCGCGAAAGACCTATGGCTACACCTTC. This translates into CASSLPPRSRKTYGYTF.